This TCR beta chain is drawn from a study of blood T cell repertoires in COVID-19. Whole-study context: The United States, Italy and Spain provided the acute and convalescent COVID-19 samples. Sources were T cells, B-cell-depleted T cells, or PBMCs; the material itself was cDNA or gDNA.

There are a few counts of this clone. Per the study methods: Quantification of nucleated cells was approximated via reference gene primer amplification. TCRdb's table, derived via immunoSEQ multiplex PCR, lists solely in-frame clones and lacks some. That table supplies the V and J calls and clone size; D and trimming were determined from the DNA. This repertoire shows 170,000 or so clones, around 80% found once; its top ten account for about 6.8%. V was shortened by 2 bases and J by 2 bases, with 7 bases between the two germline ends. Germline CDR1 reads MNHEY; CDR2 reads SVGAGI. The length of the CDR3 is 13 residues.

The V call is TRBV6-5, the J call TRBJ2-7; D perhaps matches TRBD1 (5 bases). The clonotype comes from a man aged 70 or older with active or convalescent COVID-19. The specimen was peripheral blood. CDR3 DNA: TGTGCCAGCAGTTACCAGGGCCCCTACGAGCAGTACTTC. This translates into CASSYQGPYEQYF.